In its sample, the clone carrying this TCR beta chain was seen a few times. Its antigen is as yet unknown. The CDR3 is 14 amino acids. The germline V gene encodes CDR1 SGHVS and CDR2 FNYEAQ. V was shortened by 0 bases and J by 9 bases, with 12 bases between the two germline ends. What was sequenced were expressed TCRB transcripts, since all of the isolated RNA had been reverse transcribed. Sequencing used immunoSEQ multiplex PCR; TCRdb keeps in-frame clones, though not all of them. Among roughly 150,000 clones, about 9% were seen once, and the ten largest hold about 0.7%. The sample is drawn from a study of beta chain features in type 1 diabetes. Study findings and constraints: Patients with Type 1 diabetes showed moderately but significantly shorter TCRB CDR3s in all four CD4+ subsets. PCR might show a preference for shorter templates, equally across patients and controls.

The sequence was collected from a woman between 25 and 40 years old with type 1 diabetes. V usage is TRBV7-6 and J usage is TRBJ2-1; TRBD2 might be the D (6 bases). Sequences were obtained from central memory CD4+ T cells from blood. The CDR3 DNA is TGTGCCAGCAGCTTAGCTCCTAGCGCCGGTGAGCAGTTCTTC. Translated: CASSLAPSAGEQFF.